These 18 T cell receptor beta chains share one sample of origin, sequenced in a study of T cell changes during pregnancy in multiple sclerosis. Assay used: immunoSEQ multiplex PCR; TCRdb lists only in-frame clones, some missing. The sample shows approximately 30,000 clones, about 90% of them seen only once. The input for sequencing was CD8+ T cells from peripheral blood mononuclear cells, taken after pregnancy. These receptors were taken from a female donor with multiple sclerosis, enrolled in a pregnancy study.

This rearrangement joins TRBV6-4 to TRBJ1-4; D unclear. Germline CDR1 reads MRHNA; CDR2 reads SNTAGT. This CDR3 is built from 17 residues. Deletions cut 0 bases from V and 8 bases from J, with 19 bases between. The DNA of the CDR3 is TGTGCCAGCAGTGACTCGAGAGTGGCGAGGCGTGGGGAAAAACTGTTTTTT. It specifies CASSDSRVARRGEKLFF.

The chain joins TRBV9 to TRBJ1-4; 8 positions agree with TRBD1. This CDR3 contains 15 residues. V trimming: 4 bases; J trimming: 5 bases; junction bases outside the gene matches: 7. CDR1 is SGDLS and CDR2 is YYNGEE in the germline V gene. The CDR3 nucleotides read TGTGCCAGCAGCACCGGGACAGGCCTAAATGAAAAACTGTTTTTT. Its protein product is CASSTGTGLNEKLFF. The whole variable domain, filled in from reference TRBV9 and TRBJ1-4, reads DSGVTQTPKHLITATGQRVTLRCSPRSGDLSVYWYQQSLDQGLQFLIQYYNGEERAKGNILERFSAQQFPDLHSELNLSSLELGDSALYFCASSTGTGLNEKLFFGSGTQLSVL.

This clone was found a few times. CDR3: CAGGGFNSPLHF. CDR3 DNA: TGTGCTGGGGGAGGGTTTAATTCACCCCTCCACTTT. The chain is built from TRBV6-6 and TRBJ1-6; weak D call: TRBD1 (5 bases). CDR3 length: 12 residues. From germline, CDR1 is MNHNY and CDR2 SVGAGI (reference sequence).

The chain has TRBV4-1 and TRBJ1-2; TRBD1 is a possible D gene (5 bases). Germline V gene lookup returns CDR1 MGHRA and CDR2 YSYEKL. This CDR3 comprises 15 residues. The ends were cut back, 2 bases at V and 1 base at J, with 11 bases in the middle. The chain's CDR3 is CASSQSGQLNYGYTF. The CDR3 DNA reads TGCGCCAGCAGCCAATCAGGGCAACTTAACTATGGCTACACCTTC.

This chain links TRBV13 with TRBJ2-5; D call uncertain. The CDR3 contains 15 residues. The V gene lost 0 bases and the J gene lost 0 bases, with 8 bases spanning the gap. Looked up from germline, CDR1 is PRHDT and CDR2 is FYEKMQ (reference sequence). The CDR3 reads CASSLGYSNQETQYF. The CDR3 coding sequence is TGTGCCAGCAGCTTAGGCTACAGCAACCAAGAGACCCAGTACTTC.

The chain has TRBV11-2 and TRBJ2-5, with a tentative D call TRBD2 (6 bases). This CDR3 contains 15 residues. V was cut by 5 bases and J by 1 base, with 14 bases left in between. Germline V CDR1 and CDR2: SGHAT, FQNNGV. The DNA of the CDR3 is TGTGCCAGCAGCCGAGTGCGTAGCGGCCAAGAGACCCAGTACTTC. It yields the protein CASSRVRSGQETQYF.

The rearrangement uses TRBV7-6 and TRBJ1-1, with 7 bases aligning to TRBD1. Germline loops: CDR1 SGHVS, CDR2 FNYEAQ. This CDR3 is built from 15 residues. With 3 bases clipped from V and 3 bases from J, the junction kept 7 bases outside the gene matches. The chain's CDR3 is CASSFTGAWDTEAFF. CDR3 DNA: TGTGCCAGCAGCTTTACAGGGGCATGGGACACTGAAGCTTTCTTT.

The J gene is TRBJ1-5, the V gene TRBV4-3, with D possibly matching TRBD1 (5 bases). This CDR3 spans 13 amino acids. Germline V gene data show CDR1 as LGHNA and CDR2 as YSLEER. V dropped 3 bases and J dropped 9 bases, with 12 bases sitting between them. The CDR3 sequence is CASSHAAGSPQHF. As DNA, the CDR3 is TGCGCCAGCAGCCATGCCGCAGGGTCGCCCCAGCATTTT.

This sequence joins TRBV4-1 and TRBJ2-1; 7 bases line up with TRBD1. This CDR3 comprises 17 residues. Unmatched junction bases numbered 14, after V lost 4 bases and J lost 5 bases. Germline V gene data show CDR1 as MGHRA and CDR2 as YSYEKL. Here the CDR3 DNA reads TGCGCCAGCAGCCGTGACAGGGTTATTTATTACGACAATGAGCAGTTCTTC. This gives the protein CASSRDRVIYYDNEQFF.

The chain recombines TRBV19 with TRBJ2-7; 7 nucleotides align to TRBD1. The trim removed 8 bases at V and 5 bases at J, leaving 9 bases unmatched. This CDR3 has 13 amino acids. The germline V gene has CDR1 LNHDA and CDR2 SQIVND (reference sequence). CDR3 bases: TGTGCCAGTTCGACAGGGTTGTATAACGAGCAGTACTTC. Translation: CASSTGLYNEQYF.

The J gene is TRBJ2-1, the V gene TRBV9; 7 nucleotides agree with TRBD2. V trimming: 0 bases; J trimming: 0 bases; junction bases outside the gene matches: 0. Germline V lookup: CDR1 SGDLS, CDR2 YYNGEE. This CDR3 region has 15 residues. The CDR3 DNA reads as TGTGCCAGCAGCGTAGCGGGGGGCTCCTACAATGAGCAGTTCTTC. Protein sequence: CASSVAGGSYNEQFF.

This chain joins TRBV6-1 and TRBJ1-6; 8 bases are a match to TRBD1. The CDR3 is 16 amino acids. V was clipped by 3 bases and J by 7 bases; unmatched bases: 8. CDR1 and CDR2 from the germline V gene are MNHNS and SASEGT. CDR3 coding DNA: TGTGCCAGCAGTGATGCTGTGCGACAGGGGAATTCACCCCTCCACTTT. Amino acids: CASSDAVRQGNSPLHF.

The V call is TRBV7-9, the J call TRBJ1-1; D remains unclear. The CDR3 spans 14 residues. In germline, CDR1 is SEHNR, CDR2 FQNEAQ (reference sequence). Trimming pared 0 bases from V and 4 bases from J, leaving 9 bases between. CDR3 amino acids: CASSLAGVSTEAFF. The CDR3 bases are TGTGCCAGCAGCTTAGCCGGGGTTAGCACTGAAGCTTTCTTT. Drawing the rest from reference TRBV7-9 and TRBJ1-1, the complete variable domain is DTGVSQNPRHKITKRGQNVTFRCDPISEHNRLYWYRQTLGQGPEFLTYFQNEAQLEKSRLLSDRFSAERPKGSFSTLEIQRTEQGDSAMYLCASSLAGVSTEAFFGQGTRLTVV.

The CDR3 nucleotides read TGTGCCAGCAGCGGGGGGACAGGCTCCTACAATGAGCAGTTCTTC. This codes for CASSGGTGSYNEQFF. V is TRBV9 and J is TRBJ2-1; 8 bases are a match to TRBD1. Germline V lookup: CDR1 SGDLS, CDR2 YYNGEE. The trim removed 3 bases at V and 0 bases at J, leaving 2 bases unmatched. This CDR3 spans 15 amino acids.

V gene TRBV30 combines with J gene TRBJ1-4; no firm D call. Trimming took off 0 bases at V and 5 bases at J, with 10 bases between the two ends. There are 14 residues in the CDR3. Per germline, CDR1 GTSNPN and CDR2 SVGIG (reference sequence). As DNA, the CDR3 is TGTGCCTGGAGTGTACGGCGGATAAATGAAAAACTGTTTTTT. It yields the protein CAWSVRRINEKLFF. Filled out from reference TRBV30 and TRBJ1-4, the complete variable domain reads SQTIHQWPATLVQPVGSPLSLECTVEGTSNPNLYWYRQAAGRGLQLLFYSVGIGQISSEVPQNLSASRPQDRQFILSSKKLLLSDSGFYLCAWSVRRINEKLFFGSGTQLSVL.

This chain joins TRBV7-9 and TRBJ2-7; 10 nucleotides align to TRBD2. The CDR3 is 15 residues long. The germline CDR1 and CDR2 sequences are SEHNR and FQNEAQ (reference sequence). V gave up 1 base and J gave up 1 base; unmatched junction bases: 1. In nucleotides, the CDR3 is TGTGCCAGCAGCTTAGAACTAGCGGGGTCCTACGAGCAGTACTTC. Its translation: CASSLELAGSYEQYF.

This clone was seen a single time. V is TRBV7-3 and J is TRBJ2-2; TRBD2 is a possible D gene (5 bases). CDR3 length: 17 amino acids. Deletions cut 0 bases from V and 7 bases from J, with 18 bases between. The germline CDR1 and CDR2 sequences are SGHTA and FQGTGA. The CDR3 nucleotides read TGTGCCAGCAGCTTAACCCCGGGGTCTGGAATGGGCGGGGAGCTGTTTTTT. This sequence encodes CASSLTPGSGMGGELFF.

This clone was seen just once. This chain links TRBV30 with TRBJ2-1; 14 bases fit TRBD2. Germline CDR1 and CDR2: GTSNPN and SVGIG (reference sequence). V trimming: 6 bases; J trimming: 10 bases; junction bases outside the gene matches: 8. This CDR3 region has 14 residues. The DNA for the CDR3 is TGTGCCTGCGAGACTAGCGGGGGGGCCGGGGAGCAGTTCTTC. It is translated as CACETSGGAGEQFF.